This T cell receptor (beta chain) was captured in a study of OX40 agonist ivuxolimab in advanced cancers. Regarding the complete study: Ivuxolimab, which targeted the costimulatory receptor OX40 (CD134), was an agonistic, fully human IgG2 monoclonal antibody. Intravenous ivuxolimab was administered to patients every 2 weeks at six dose levels: 0.01, 0.1, 0.3, 1.5, 3 and 10 mg/kg. In the dose-escalation cohort, over 65% of patients were male, and the mean age was approximately 60 years, with a range of 23 to 79. Among the 50 to 55 dose-escalation patients, some 20 had hepatocellular carcinoma, 15 or so melanoma, 9 renal cell carcinoma and 9 head and neck cancer. The paper reports the monotherapy dose-escalation portion (N of about 50 patients) of the phase I ivuxolimab trial. Prior anti-PD-1, anti-PD-L1 or anti-CTLA-4 therapy was permitted, and roughly two fifths of dose-escalation patients had received checkpoint inhibitors. Peripheral TCRbeta sequencing was intended to test whether TCR sequence diversity was altered and clonal T-cell expansion was caused by ivuxolimab. Three dose-escalation patients achieved partial responses, one with hepatocellular carcinoma and two with cutaneous melanoma. Study-level results and caveats: The antigen specificity of the peripheral T cells that underwent clonal expansion was not determined. Low levels of normalized T-cell clonal expansion were also shown by some nonresponding patients. Clonal expansion of both CD4+ and CD8+ blood T cells was observed from baseline to week 6 at doses 0.1 to 3.0 mg/kg. In the 0.1-3.0 mg/kg groups, partial responders were among the patients with the lowest normalized peripheral clonal expansion, particularly in CD8+ T cells. After ivuxolimab, expanded clones were on average more numerous among CD8+ T cells than among CD4+ T cells.

Of note for this clone: Its cognate antigen has yet to be identified. Base qualities are not recorded, but no much larger clone differs from it by a single base.

Genomic DNA was isolated from the sorted cells so that the TCRbeta CDR3 region could be sequenced. TCRbeta CDR3 regions were sequenced using the immunoSEQ Assay. The table comes from immuneACCESS by way of TCRdb, which keeps in-frame sequences with V and J called. Part of the clones is missing from these tables; in studies checked, under half for an unresolved V gene and the rest for unknown reasons. In all, the sample holds roughly 61,000 clones, and 75% to 90% of those were seen once. Clones ranked in the top ten supply 3% to 4% of the sample. Patients with autoimmune disease history or receiving systemic immunosuppression were excluded from the trial. Peripheral blood for TCR sequencing was collected from all dose cohorts at baseline, on cycle 4 day 1, and on cycle 7 day 1. Samples came from an open-label, multicenter, first-in-human phase I dose-escalation trial of ivuxolimab. Adults with locally advanced or metastatic head and neck squamous cell, hepatocellular, melanoma or renal cell carcinoma were enrolled in the trial. Before TCR sequencing, CD4+ T cells and CD8+ T cells from peripheral blood were sorted into separate populations.

The TCR sequence derives from an adult with an advanced solid tumor such as melanoma, head and neck, liver or kidney cancer. Source: CD4+ or CD8+ T cells sorted from blood, taken in a trial of the OX40 agonist ivuxolimab.

The DNA sequence is given as TGTGCCATCCGGGGACAAACGAACACCGGGGAGCTGTTTTTT. Translation gives CAIRGQTNTGELFF. The rearranged segments are TRBV10-3 and TRBJ2-2, with TRBD1 tentatively as D gene (6 bases match). From the germline V gene, CDR1 is ENHRY and CDR2 is SYGVKD. The CDR3 measures 14 amino acids from cysteine to phenylalanine. The CDR3 DNA has 42 bases and is translated from base 1. V and J are truncated by 8 bases and 0 bases respectively, leaving an intervening sequence of 10 bases.